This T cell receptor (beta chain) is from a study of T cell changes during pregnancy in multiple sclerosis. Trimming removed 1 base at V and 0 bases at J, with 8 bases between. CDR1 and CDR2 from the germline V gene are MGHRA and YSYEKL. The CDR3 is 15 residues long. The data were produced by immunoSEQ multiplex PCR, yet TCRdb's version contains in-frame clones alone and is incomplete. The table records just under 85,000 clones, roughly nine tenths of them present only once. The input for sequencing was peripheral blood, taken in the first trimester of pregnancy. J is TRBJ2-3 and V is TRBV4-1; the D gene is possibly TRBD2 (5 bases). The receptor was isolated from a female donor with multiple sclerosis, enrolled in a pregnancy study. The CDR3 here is CASSQGGFSTDTQYF. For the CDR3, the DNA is TGCGCCAGCAGCCAAGGAGGGTTTAGCACAGATACGCAGTATTTT.